The rows below give T cell receptor beta chains drawn from one sample of a study of T cells after yellow fever vaccination. TCRdb re-called the 5' RACE reads with MiXCR, one entry per CDR3 protein. This sample yields about 300,000 distinct CDR3 sequences, of which 8.5% to 10% are seen a single time; approximately 3.3% belongs to the top ten. The specimen comprised CD4+ T cells sorted from PBMCs, sampled 5 days after the yellow fever booster vaccination. The receptors were sampled from a man aged 18 to 29 who received the YFV17D yellow fever vaccine. CDR3s include the opening cysteine and the closing phenylalanine or tryptophan. D genes are given only for firm matches. Where a row states a size, it is once, few, many or the class of an expanded clone; other rows omit it.

V: TRBV12-3/TRBV12-4
J: TRBJ2-5
size: few
D: -
DNA: TGTGCCACCAGATTGGGCAGGGGATTTCAAGAGACCCAGTACTTC
CDR3: CATRLGRGFQETQYF

V: TRBV7-3
J: TRBJ2-5
size: few
D: TRBD2
DNA: TGTGCCAGCAGCTTAAACTCACTAGCGGGGGGGCTCGAGACCCAGTACTTC
CDR3: CASSLNSLAGGLETQYF

V: TRBV4-3
J: TRBJ2-5
size: -
D: TRBD2
DNA: TGCGCCAGCAGCCTCCATAGCGGGGGGATCCAAGAGACCCAGTACTTC
CDR3: CASSLHSGGIQETQYF

V: TRBV6-1
J: TRBJ1-1
size: -
D: -
DNA: TGTGCCAGCAGACACAGGGACGGCACTGAAGCTTTCTTT
CDR3: CASRHRDGTEAFF

V: TRBV7-2
J: TRBJ2-5
size: -
D: -
DNA: TGTGCCAGCAGCTTAGGCCCGTGGCAAGAGACCCAGTACTTC
CDR3: CASSLGPWQETQYF

V: TRBV7-8
J: TRBJ2-1
size: few
D: TRBD2
DNA: TGTGCCAGCATTCCTAGCGGGGCCTCCTACAATGAGCAGTTCTTC
CDR3: CASIPSGASYNEQFF

V: TRBV7-2
J: TRBJ2-2
size: few
D: -
DNA: TGTGCCAGCAGCTTAGACAAGGCGGTAGGCGGGGAGCTGTTTTTT
CDR3: CASSLDKAVGGELFF

V: TRBV4-1
J: TRBJ1-5
size: few
D: -
DNA: TGCGCCAGCAGCCTTGAGAGGGGGTATCAGCCCCAGCATTTT
CDR3: CASSLERGYQPQHF

V: TRBV12-3/TRBV12-4
J: TRBJ2-2
size: few
D: -
DNA: TGTGCCAGCAGTTTTCGTTCGGACACCGGGGAGCTGTTTTTT
CDR3: CASSFRSDTGELFF

V: TRBV6-5
J: TRBJ1-2
size: few
D: -
DNA: TGTGCCAGCAGTTACACGGGACTTCCGTATGGCTACACCTTC
CDR3: CASSYTGLPYGYTF

V: TRBV6-1
J: TRBJ1-1
size: -
D: -
DNA: TGTGCCAGCAGTGAAGCGCAAGTATCTGAAGCTTTCTTT
CDR3: CASSEAQVSEAFF

V: TRBV1
J: TRBJ1-5
size: many
D: -
DNA: TGCACCAGTGCTAGGGCTTGGAGGGAGCATCAGCATTTT
CDR3: CTSARAWREHQHF

V: TRBV3-2
J: TRBJ2-2
size: few
D: -
DNA: TGTGCCAAGAATGGGGAGATAAACACCGGGGAGCTGTTTTTT
CDR3: CAKNGEINTGELFF

V: TRBV2
J: TRBJ1-1
size: few
D: TRBD1
DNA: TGTGCCAGCAGTGCAGAGACAGGGGGCTCTGAAGCTTTCTTT
CDR3: CASSAETGGSEAFF

V: TRBV19
J: TRBJ2-3
size: few
D: -
DNA: TGTGCCAGTAGTATCGCCCGCACAGATACGCAGTATTTT
CDR3: CASSIARTDTQYF

V: TRBV5-1
J: TRBJ2-1
size: -
D: TRBD2
DNA: TGCGCCAGCCAACAAACTAGCGGGGTACAAAATGAGCAGTTCTTC
CDR3: CASQQTSGVQNEQFF

V: TRBV5-1
J: TRBJ2-3
size: -
D: -
DNA: TGCGCCAGCAGCTTGGCCGGGGGGCCTGGCCCAGATACGCAGTATTTT
CDR3: CASSLAGGPGPDTQYF

V: TRBV18
J: TRBJ1-6
size: few
D: -
DNA: TGTGCCAGCTCACGACAGGATAATTCACCCCTCCACTTT
CDR3: CASSRQDNSPLHF

V: TRBV20-1
J: TRBJ1-5
size: few
D: -
DNA: TGCAGTGCTAGGTACAGTTATAGCAATCAGCCCCAGCATTTT
CDR3: CSARYSYSNQPQHF

V: TRBV12-3/TRBV12-4
J: TRBJ2-3
size: -
D: -
DNA: TGTGCCAGCAGTTTAGTGGGTGAAGCGGGAGATACGCAGTATTTT
CDR3: CASSLVGEAGDTQYF

V: TRBV6-2/TRBV6-3
J: TRBJ2-1
size: -
D: TRBD2
DNA: TGTGCCAGCAGGGGAGGACTAGCGGGGGGTAGCTCCTACAATGAGCAGTTCTTC
CDR3: CASRGGLAGGSSYNEQFF

V: TRBV4-1
J: TRBJ2-7
size: -
D: -
DNA: TGCGCCAGCAGCCAAGGACCGGGCTACGAGCAGTACTTC
CDR3: CASSQGPGYEQYF

V: TRBV9
J: TRBJ1-3
size: -
D: -
DNA: TGTGCCAGCAGCGGATACAGTTTCTCTGGAAACACCATATATTTT
CDR3: CASSGYSFSGNTIYF

V: TRBV18
J: TRBJ1-2
size: few
D: -
DNA: TGTGCCAGCTCACCACGGGAGTCGGAAGGCTACACCTTC
CDR3: CASSPRESEGYTF

V: TRBV7-2
J: TRBJ2-7
size: -
D: TRBD1
DNA: TGTGCCAGCAGCCGTGACAGGGTTGGCGAGCAGTACTTC
CDR3: CASSRDRVGEQYF

V: TRBV12-5
J: TRBJ2-3
size: few
D: -
DNA: TGTGCTAGTGGTTTCACCCGACATGAGAATCGAGATACGCAGTATTTT
CDR3: CASGFTRHENRDTQYF

V: TRBV10-2
J: TRBJ1-5
size: -
D: -
DNA: TGCGCCAGCAGGGCAGCGGGGCCAAATCAGCCCCAGCATTTT
CDR3: CASRAAGPNQPQHF

V: TRBV7-9
J: TRBJ1-1
size: many
D: -
DNA: TGTGCCAGCAGCTTCTCCAGGGGGAACACTGAAGCTTTCTTT
CDR3: CASSFSRGNTEAFF

V: TRBV25-1
J: TRBJ2-5
size: few
D: -
DNA: TGTGCCAGCAGCCTCACCACCCCCCAAGTGGGGGGGCGTGAGACCCAGTACTTC
CDR3: CASSLTTPQVGGRETQYF

V: TRBV7-9
J: TRBJ1-1
size: few
D: TRBD1
DNA: TGTGCCAGCAGCACACAGGGGGGCGGCACTGAAGCTTTCTTT
CDR3: CASSTQGGGTEAFF

V: TRBV6-6
J: TRBJ1-2
size: few
D: -
DNA: TGTGCCAGCAGTTCCCTTGGGAACTATGGCTACACCTTC
CDR3: CASSSLGNYGYTF

V: TRBV5-1
J: TRBJ2-7
size: -
D: TRBD1
DNA: TGCGCCAGCAGCCCGGACAGGGAAAGGCAGTACTTC
CDR3: CASSPDRERQYF

V: TRBV6-6
J: TRBJ1-5
size: few
D: TRBD1
DNA: TGTGCCAGCAGGGGTAACAGGGGGACGTTGGGTCAGCCCCAGCATTTT
CDR3: CASRGNRGTLGQPQHF

V: TRBV7-2
J: TRBJ2-5
size: -
D: -
DNA: TGTGCCAGCAGCTTAAGCGCACCAGCGGCGATCCAAGAGACCCAGTACTTC
CDR3: CASSLSAPAAIQETQYF

V: TRBV12-3/TRBV12-4
J: TRBJ2-1
size: few
D: TRBD2
DNA: TGTGCCAGCAGTCCCCGGGGGGGCGCGGGGGGATACAATGAGCAGTTCTTC
CDR3: CASSPRGGAGGYNEQFF

V: TRBV25-1
J: TRBJ2-3
size: once
D: TRBD1
DNA: TGTGCCAGCAGTGATCGGACAGGGGTAGGCGATACGCAGTATTTT
CDR3: CASSDRTGVGDTQYF

V: TRBV6-6
J: TRBJ2-7
size: many
D: TRBD2
DNA: TGTGCCAGCAGGGAAGCGGGGGGCTCCTACGAGCAGTACTTC
CDR3: CASREAGGSYEQYF

V: TRBV5-4
J: TRBJ1-3
size: -
D: -
DNA: TGTGCCAGCAGCCCCGGGACGGTGAACTCTGGAAACACCATATATTTT
CDR3: CASSPGTVNSGNTIYF

V: TRBV6-2/TRBV6-3
J: TRBJ1-2
size: few
D: -
DNA: TGTGCCAGCAGTTACATCAGGCTGACTAACTATGGCTACACCTTC
CDR3: CASSYIRLTNYGYTF

V: TRBV18
J: TRBJ2-3
size: many
D: -
DNA: TGTGCCAGCTCACCGAGGGCAGAAAGCACAGATACGCAGTATTTT
CDR3: CASSPRAESTDTQYF

V: TRBV14
J: TRBJ1-5
size: -
D: -
DNA: TGTGCCAGCAGCCAAGGGGGCTGGGACGGGCCCCAGCATTTT
CDR3: CASSQGGWDGPQHF

V: TRBV20-1
J: TRBJ2-3
size: -
D: TRBD2
DNA: TGCAGTGCTAGTGGCTTGGCGTTCGGGGGGGCCGGGACAGATACGCAGTATTTT
CDR3: CSASGLAFGGAGTDTQYF

V: TRBV3-1
J: TRBJ2-5
size: -
D: TRBD2
DNA: TGTGCCAGCAGCCGGGACATAATCGGGACTAGCGGGGGACAAGAGACCCAGTACTTC
CDR3: CASSRDIIGTSGGQETQYF

V: TRBV20-1
J: TRBJ1-2
size: -
D: TRBD1
DNA: TGCAGTGCTAGAGTAAGACAGGGTGGTGGCTACACCTTC
CDR3: CSARVRQGGGYTF

V: TRBV7-9
J: TRBJ1-1
size: few
D: -
DNA: TGTGCCAGCAGCTTAGAGTCGATGAACACTGAAGCTTTCTTT
CDR3: CASSLESMNTEAFF

V: TRBV20-1
J: TRBJ1-6
size: few
D: TRBD1
DNA: TGCAGTGCTAGAGGATCTACCGGGACAGGCCATTCACCCCTCCACTTT
CDR3: CSARGSTGTGHSPLHF

V: TRBV10-3
J: TRBJ1-1
size: -
D: -
DNA: TGTGCCATCAGACCCGCGGGGGGCTTAAACACTGAAGCTTTCTTT
CDR3: CAIRPAGGLNTEAFF

V: TRBV11-2
J: TRBJ2-3
size: -
D: -
DNA: TGTGCCAGCAGCTTAGATGGTCAGCTAGATACGCAGTATTTT
CDR3: CASSLDGQLDTQYF

V: TRBV19
J: TRBJ1-5
size: -
D: -
DNA: TGTGCCAGTAGTATAGATCTTAGGCTGCCCCAGCATTTT
CDR3: CASSIDLRLPQHF

V: TRBV4-3
J: TRBJ2-4
size: few
D: -
DNA: TGCGCCAGCAGCCAAGCTTCGGGCCTACACCCCAAAAACATTCAGTACTTC
CDR3: CASSQASGLHPKNIQYF

V: TRBV7-9
J: TRBJ2-7
size: many
D: -
DNA: TGTGCCAGCAGCTTAGCTGTGGTGAGCGAGCAGTACTTC
CDR3: CASSLAVVSEQYF

V: TRBV18
J: TRBJ1-5
size: once
D: -
DNA: TGTGCCAGCTCACCGATGGGGGTTAGCAATCAGCCCCAGCATTTT
CDR3: CASSPMGVSNQPQHF

V: TRBV29-1
J: TRBJ2-7
size: many
D: -
DNA: TGCAGCGTTGGTCGAGGGGACGGCTTCTACGAGCAGTACTTC
CDR3: CSVGRGDGFYEQYF

V: TRBV16
J: TRBJ1-1
size: few
D: TRBD1
DNA: TGTGCCAGCAGCCCTTCGAGGGGGCAGGGAGCTTTCTTT
CDR3: CASSPSRGQGAFF

V: TRBV30
J: TRBJ1-3
size: few
D: -
DNA: TGTGCCTGGACCTACGGGTACCAAAGAAACACCATATATTTT
CDR3: CAWTYGYQRNTIYF

V: TRBV4-2
J: TRBJ1-2
size: few
D: TRBD1
DNA: TGTGCCAGCAGCCAAGAGACAGGGATCTTCTACTATGGCTACACCTTC
CDR3: CASSQETGIFYYGYTF

V: TRBV20-1
J: TRBJ2-3
size: -
D: -
DNA: TGCAGTGCGAGAATCACAGATACGCAGTATTTT
CDR3: CSARITDTQYF

V: TRBV7-9
J: TRBJ2-7
size: -
D: TRBD1
DNA: TGTGCCAGCAGCCCCGGGGTCCCAGGGGGAGAGCAGTACTTC
CDR3: CASSPGVPGGEQYF

V: TRBV6-5
J: TRBJ1-3
size: few
D: -
DNA: TGTGCCAGCACACAGGGAATTTCGAGCTCTGGAAACACCATATATTTT
CDR3: CASTQGISSSGNTIYF